This T cell receptor beta chain was documented in a study of post-analysis software for immune sequencing data. Study-level background: Patients had relapsing-remitting, secondary progressive or progressive-relapsing multiple sclerosis; some lacked subtype.

cDNA libraries of TCR beta carried unique molecular identifiers. Via MiXCR, TCRdb re-called the PCR reads, giving one row per CDR3 protein. The top ten clones hold less than 6% of a sample with a few hundred thousand distinct CDR3 sequences, approximately 31% of them seen once. The receptor was derived from a girl under 18 with multiple sclerosis. Sequences were obtained from blood.

As DNA, the CDR3 is TGCGCCAGCACCCAACCGGGACAGGTCTCCTACGAGCAGTACTTC. Encoded protein: CASTQPGQVSYEQYF. This chain uses TRBV10-2 with TRBJ2-7; 8 bases are a match to TRBD1. With V trimmed by 7 bases and J by 0 bases, 8 bases remained unmatched. Germline CDR1 WSHSY, CDR2 SAAADI. CDR3 length: 15 amino acids.